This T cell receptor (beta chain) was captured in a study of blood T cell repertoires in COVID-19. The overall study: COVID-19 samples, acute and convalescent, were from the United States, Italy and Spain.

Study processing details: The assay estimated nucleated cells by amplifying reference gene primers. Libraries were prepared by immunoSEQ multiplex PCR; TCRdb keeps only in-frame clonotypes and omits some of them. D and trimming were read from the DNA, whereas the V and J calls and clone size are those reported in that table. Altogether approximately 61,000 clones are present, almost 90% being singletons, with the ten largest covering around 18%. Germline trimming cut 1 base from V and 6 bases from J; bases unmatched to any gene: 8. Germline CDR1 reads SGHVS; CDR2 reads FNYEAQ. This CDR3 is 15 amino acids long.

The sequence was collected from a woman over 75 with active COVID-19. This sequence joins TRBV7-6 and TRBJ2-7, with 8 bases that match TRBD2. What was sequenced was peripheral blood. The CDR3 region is CASSLDPGGKVEQYF. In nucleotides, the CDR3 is TGTGCCAGCAGCTTAGATCCGGGAGGGAAGGTCGAGCAGTACTTC.